This T cell receptor (beta chain) was documented in a study of T cell responses to AZD1222 COVID-19 vaccine. About this clone: What it binds is unknown.

General study results and limits: White British people made up most donors, females outnumbered males, and clonal diversity was possibly underestimated. Dominant at 160-218 and 743-854, vaccine-associated CD4 TCRs also spanned spike.

CDR1 MGHRA and CDR2 YSYEKL come from the germline V gene. Germline trimming cut 1 base from V and 5 bases from J; bases unmatched to any gene: 7. The CDR3 has 15 amino acids. Here immunoSEQ multiplex PCR was the method, and the copy in TCRdb shows in-frame clones only, minus some. The sample contains around 99,000 clones, more than 85% of which appear only once. The source is an adult who received the AZD1222 COVID-19 vaccine. The rearrangement links TRBV4-1 to TRBJ2-7, with TRBD2 matching over 8 bases. Specimen: peripheral blood, collected 28 days after the second AZD1222 dose. The CDR3 DNA follows: TGCGCCAGCAGCCAAGTTAAAGGACTAGCCGACGAGCAGTACTTC. It encodes CASSQVKGLADEQYF.